Below, 21 T cell receptor beta chains from the same sample are listed, as sequenced in a study of control samples from healthy donors and cancer patients. Generated by immunoSEQ multiplex PCR, the TCRdb table keeps only in-frame clones and is missing some. This table holds about 69,000 clones, roughly 90% found once. The specimen was PBMCs. All receptors come from a man in his fifties or sixties with lung cancer.

The chain uses TRBV10-1 and TRBJ1-2; D is unresolved. This CDR3 spans 13 amino acids. CDR1 and CDR2 from the germline V gene are WNHNN and SYGVQD (reference sequence). The V gene lost 2 bases and the J gene lost 8 bases, with 12 bases spanning the gap. The CDR3 here is CASSENTFIGYTF. The CDR3, as DNA: TGCGCCAGCAGTGAGAACACCTTCATCGGCTACACCTTC.

Turning to this clone: This sample includes further DNA sequences coding for the same CDR3. The chain has TRBV24-1 and TRBJ2-1, with D tentatively TRBD2 (5 bases). The CDR3 loop spans 16 amino acids. Trimming stripped 3 bases from V and 0 bases from J, with 11 bases between. Germline V gene sequence: CDR1 KGHDR, CDR2 SFDVKD. The CDR3 DNA is TGTGCCACCAGTGATCAAACGGGGAGCTCCTACAATGAGCAGTTCTTC. It specifies CATSDQTGSSYNEQFF.

The chain uses TRBV19 and TRBJ2-2; D is possibly TRBD2 (7 bases). V gave up 0 bases and J gave up 6 bases, with 11 bases separating them. Germline CDR1 reads LNHDA; CDR2 reads SQIVND (reference sequence). CDR3 length: 15 residues. CDR3 in DNA: TGTGCCAGTAGTATAGAACGAGGGGGGGCCGGGGAGCTGTTTTTT. As protein: CASSIERGGAGELFF.

This chain joins TRBV2 and TRBJ2-5; 9 bases map to TRBD2. The CDR3 runs to 14 residues. Germline values: CDR1 SNHLY, CDR2 FYNNEI. V lost 7 bases to trimming and J lost 1 base; unmatched junction nucleotides: 4. The CDR3 sequence: CASKAGGSQETQYF. The CDR3 nucleotides are TGTGCCAGCAAAGCGGGGGGATCCCAAGAGACCCAGTACTTC.

This CDR3 reads CASSSRIVNGELFF. For the CDR3, the DNA is TGTGCCAGCAGCTCCCGGATCGTTAATGGGGAGCTGTTTTTT. The V and J genes are TRBV11-3 and TRBJ2-2; D call uncertain. This CDR3 spans 14 amino acids. Germline V gene sequence: CDR1 SGHNT, CDR2 YENEEA. V lost 4 bases and J 8 bases, leaving 14 bases between the germline ends.

The chain carries TRBV27 and TRBJ1-5; no reliable D call. Trimming stripped 7 bases from V and 10 bases from J, with 14 bases between. The CDR3 totals 12 residues. Germline-derived CDR1 and CDR2 are MNHEY and SMNVEV (reference sequence). The CDR3 is CASTVPGRPQHF. In DNA form, the CDR3 reads TGTGCCAGCACCGTACCTGGGCGACCCCAGCATTTT.

J is TRBJ1-2 and V is TRBV28; TRBD1 agrees at 7 bases. The CDR3 is 14 amino acids. The V segment lost 10 bases and the J segment 5 bases; nucleotides outside the gene matches: 13. CDR1 and CDR2 (germline): MDHEN, SYDVKM. CDR3 residues: CATTRGDRGYGYTF. In nucleotides, the CDR3 is TGTGCCACCACAAGGGGGGACAGAGGATATGGCTACACCTTC.

The V call is TRBV15, the J call TRBJ2-5; no reliable D call. Germline V gene lookup returns CDR1 LNHNV and CDR2 YYDKDF (reference sequence). V gave up 0 bases and J gave up 1 base, with 3 bases separating them. The CDR3 covers 13 residues. The CDR3 region is CATSRDLQETQYF. The CDR3, as DNA: TGTGCCACCAGCAGAGATCTCCAAGAGACCCAGTACTTC.

J is TRBJ2-5 and V is TRBV9; 7 bases align to TRBD1. This CDR3 spans 16 amino acids. From germline, CDR1 is SGDLS and CDR2 YYNGEE. V lost 10 bases, J lost 3 bases, and 18 bases stayed unmatched. Here the CDR3 reads CASSRGLRATEETQYF. As DNA, the CDR3 is TGTGCCTCCTCGAGGGGGCTGCGGGCTACCGAAGAGACCCAGTACTTC.

A single count supports this clone. CDR3 bases: TGTGCCAGCAGCTTAGCGGGGGGATCTAATGAGCAGTTCTTC. Its protein is CASSLAGGSNEQFF. The J gene is TRBJ2-1, the V gene TRBV11-2, with 7 bases that match TRBD2. The CDR3 sequence is 14 residues long. CDR1 SGHAT and CDR2 FQNNGV come from the germline V gene. V shed 1 base, J shed 7 bases, and the junction held 4 bases outside the gene matches.

V gene TRBV11-3 combines with J gene TRBJ2-5; 8 bases match TRBD2. Germline V CDR1 and CDR2: SGHNT, YENEEA. CDR3 size: 17 residues. V gave up 4 bases and J gave up 3 bases; unmatched junction bases: 13. CDR3 bases: TGTGCCAGCAGCTCGCCCCCCCAACTAGCGGTGGAAGAGACCCAGTACTTC. It encodes CASSSPPQLAVEETQYF. Full variable domain (rest looked up from reference TRBV11-3 and TRBJ2-5): EAGVVQSPRYKIIEKKQPVAFWCNPISGHNTLYWYLQNLGQGPELLIRYENEEAVDDSQLPKDRFSAERLKGVDSTLKIQPAELGDSAVYLCASSSPPQLAVEETQYFGPGTRLLVL.

The rearrangement joins TRBV5-6 to TRBJ2-1; the D is unclear. The ends were cut back, 3 bases at V and 9 bases at J, with 13 bases in the middle. Germline loops: CDR1 SGHDT, CDR2 YYEEEE. This CDR3 contains 13 residues. As DNA, the CDR3 is TGTGCCAGCAGCTCGGGCCAAGGGCTTGAGCAGTTCTTC. Encoded protein: CASSSGQGLEQFF.

The chain has TRBV30 and TRBJ1-1, with D possibly TRBD1 on 5 matching bases. The V end lost 2 bases, the J end lost 5 bases, and 9 bases lay between the germline ends. CDR1 is GTSNPN and CDR2 is SVGIG in the germline V gene (reference sequence). The CDR3 sequence is 12 residues long. The CDR3 here is CAWSHGGTEAFF. The CDR3 DNA reads TGTGCCTGGAGTCACGGGGGGACTGAAGCTTTCTTT.

V and J are TRBV30 and TRBJ2-1; possibly TRBD2 for D (6 bases). V was cut by 3 bases and J by 8 bases, with 14 bases left in between. Germline CDR1 is GTSNPN and CDR2 is SVGIG (reference sequence). The CDR3 is 13 residues long. This CDR3 reads CAWSKRGLDEQFF. For the CDR3, the DNA is TGTGCCTGGAGCAAACGGGGGTTGGATGAGCAGTTCTTC.

In its sample, this clone was seen once. V usage is TRBV6-5 and J usage is TRBJ1-2; perhaps TRBD1 as D (5 bases). Trimming cost V 5 bases and J 4 bases, with 17 bases left between them. This CDR3 is 15 amino acids long. CDR1 and CDR2 (germline): MNHEY, SVGAGI. The CDR3 spells CASSHAGDPSYGYTF. The DNA of the CDR3 is TGTGCCAGCAGTCATGCGGGGGATCCCAGCTATGGCTACACCTTC.

CDR3 DNA sequence: TGTGCCACCAGTGCCCCGGGACCTAGCAATCAGCCCCAGCATTTT. Translating it yields CATSAPGPSNQPQHF. This chain joins TRBV24-1 and TRBJ1-5, with D possibly being TRBD1 (5 bases). The germline V gene has CDR1 KGHDR and CDR2 SFDVKD. There are 15 residues in the CDR3. V was trimmed by 5 bases and J by 0 bases, leaving 10 bases between them.

This sequence joins TRBV29-1 and TRBJ1-5; no firm D call. The germline CDR1 and CDR2 sequences are SQVTM and ANQGSEA. Trimming left V 6 bases short and J 1 base short, with 7 bases between. This CDR3 comprises 12 residues. The CDR3 is CSVQISNQPQHF. The DNA for the CDR3 is TGCAGCGTGCAAATAAGCAATCAGCCCCAGCATTTT.

The J gene is TRBJ2-3, the V gene TRBV3-1 (or the pseudogene TRBV3-2); D unresolved. Germline assignment: CDR1 LGHDT and CDR2 YNNKEL (reference sequence). The CDR3 is 14 residues long. The ends were cut back, 5 bases at V and 5 bases at J, with 14 bases in the middle. CDR3 residues: CASSTRLVLDTQYF. CDR3 DNA sequence: TGTGCCAGCAGCACCCGACTCGTGTTAGATACGCAGTATTTT.

The chain employs TRBV29-1 and TRBJ1-2, with a possible D match to TRBD1 (5 bases). CDR3 size: 11 residues. The V gene lost 7 bases and the J gene lost 4 bases, with 10 bases spanning the gap. Germline CDR1 is SQVTM and CDR2 is ANQGSEA. CDR3 in amino acids: CSAGTSYGYTF. The DNA for the CDR3 is TGCAGCGCCGGGACGAGCTATGGCTACACCTTC.

The chain combines TRBV10-1 with TRBJ2-1; perhaps TRBD2 as D (5 bases). This CDR3 is 16 amino acids long. V lost 0 bases to trimming and J lost 0 bases, with 9 bases between them. CDR1 is WNHNN, CDR2 SYGVQD, per germline (reference sequence). In DNA, the CDR3 is TGCGCCAGCAGTGAGTCAAGGAGGAGCTCCTACAATGAGCAGTTCTTC. Translated: CASSESRRSSYNEQFF.

The rearrangement links TRBV19 to TRBJ1-5; a weak D match, TRBD1 (5 bases). Per the germline V gene, CDR1 is LNHDA and CDR2 is SQIVND (reference sequence). Trimming took off 5 bases at V and 1 base at J, with 21 bases between the two ends. The length of the CDR3 is 18 residues. The CDR3 spells CASSHPRRRGGSNQPQHF. CDR3 sequence (DNA): TGTGCCAGTAGTCATCCCAGGAGAAGGGGAGGGAGCAATCAGCCCCAGCATTTT.